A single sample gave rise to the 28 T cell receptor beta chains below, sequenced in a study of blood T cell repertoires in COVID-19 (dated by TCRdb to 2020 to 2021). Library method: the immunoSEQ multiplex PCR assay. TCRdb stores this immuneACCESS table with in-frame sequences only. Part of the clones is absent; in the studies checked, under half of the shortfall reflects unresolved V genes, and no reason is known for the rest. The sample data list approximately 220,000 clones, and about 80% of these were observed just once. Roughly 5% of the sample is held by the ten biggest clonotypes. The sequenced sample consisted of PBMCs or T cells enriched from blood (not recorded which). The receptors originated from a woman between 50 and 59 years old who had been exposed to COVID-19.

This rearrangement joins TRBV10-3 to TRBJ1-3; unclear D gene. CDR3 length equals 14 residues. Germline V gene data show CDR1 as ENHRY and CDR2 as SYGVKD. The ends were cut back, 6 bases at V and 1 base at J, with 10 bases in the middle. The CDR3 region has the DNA TGTGCCATCAGCAATCACAGATCTGGAAACACCATATATTTT. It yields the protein CAISNHRSGNTIYF.

The CDR3 sequence is CASRRDRKNTEAFF. The DNA for the CDR3 is TGTGCCAGCAGACGGGATCGGAAGAACACTGAAGCTTTCTTT. The rearrangement joins TRBV6-5 to TRBJ1-1; no clear D. Germline V gives CDR1 MNHEY, CDR2 SVGAGI. The V end lost 6 bases, the J end lost 1 base, and 12 bases lay between the germline ends. The CDR3 is made up of 14 amino acids.

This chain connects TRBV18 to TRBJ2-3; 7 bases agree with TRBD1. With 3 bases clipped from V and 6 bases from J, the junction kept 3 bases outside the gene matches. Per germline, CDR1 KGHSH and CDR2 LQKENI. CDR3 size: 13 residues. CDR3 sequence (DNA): TGTGCCAGCTCACCCGACAGGGTTGATACGCAGTATTTT. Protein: CASSPDRVDTQYF.

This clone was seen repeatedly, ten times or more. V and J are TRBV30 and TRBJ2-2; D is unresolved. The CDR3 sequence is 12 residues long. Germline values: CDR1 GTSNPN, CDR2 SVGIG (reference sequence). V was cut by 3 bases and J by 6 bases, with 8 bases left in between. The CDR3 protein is CAWSAVPGELFF. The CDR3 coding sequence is TGTGCCTGGAGCGCGGTTCCCGGGGAGCTGTTTTTT.

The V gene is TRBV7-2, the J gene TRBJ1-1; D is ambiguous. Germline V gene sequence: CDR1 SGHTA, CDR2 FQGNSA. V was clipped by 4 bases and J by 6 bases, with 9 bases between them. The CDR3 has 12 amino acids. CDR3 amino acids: CASSWAIPEAFF. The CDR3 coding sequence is TGTGCCAGCAGCTGGGCCATCCCTGAAGCTTTCTTT.

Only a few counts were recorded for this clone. CDR3 sequence: CASSQARLGTNHFQETQYF. CDR3 coding DNA: TGCGCCAGCAGCCAGGCCAGACTAGGGACGAACCATTTCCAAGAGACCCAGTACTTC. V gene TRBV4-3 combines with J gene TRBJ2-5; maybe TRBD2 (6 bases). The germline V gene encodes CDR1 LGHNA and CDR2 YSLEER. With 3 bases removed from V and 1 base from J, the gap between germline ends came to 24 bases. The CDR3 extends over 19 amino acids.

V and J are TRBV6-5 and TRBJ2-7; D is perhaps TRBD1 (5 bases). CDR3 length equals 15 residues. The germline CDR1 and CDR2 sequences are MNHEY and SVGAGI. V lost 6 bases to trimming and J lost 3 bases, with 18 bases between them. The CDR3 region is CASSEIDETVYEQYF. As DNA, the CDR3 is TGTGCCAGCAGCGAGATCGATGAGACAGTCTACGAGCAGTACTTC.

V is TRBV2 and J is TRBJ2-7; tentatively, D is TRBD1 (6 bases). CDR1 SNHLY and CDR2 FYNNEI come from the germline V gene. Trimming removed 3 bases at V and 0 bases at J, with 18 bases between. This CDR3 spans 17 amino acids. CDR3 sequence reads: CASSEVQGLLTSYEQYF. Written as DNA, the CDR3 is TGTGCCAGCAGTGAGGTACAGGGCTTACTTACCTCCTACGAGCAGTACTTC.

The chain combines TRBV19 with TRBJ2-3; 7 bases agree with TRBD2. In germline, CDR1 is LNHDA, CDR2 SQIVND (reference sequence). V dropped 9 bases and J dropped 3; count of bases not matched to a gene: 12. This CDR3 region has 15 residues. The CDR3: CASKERGGTTDTQYF. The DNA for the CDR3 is TGTGCCAGCAAGGAGCGGGGAGGCACTACAGATACGCAGTATTTT.

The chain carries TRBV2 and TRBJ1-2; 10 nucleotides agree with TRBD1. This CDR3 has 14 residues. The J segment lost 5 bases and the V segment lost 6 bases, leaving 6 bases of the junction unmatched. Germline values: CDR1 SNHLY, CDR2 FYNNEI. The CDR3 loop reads CASRLTGGGYGYTF. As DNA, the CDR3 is TGTGCCAGCAGACTGACAGGGGGCGGGTATGGCTACACCTTC.

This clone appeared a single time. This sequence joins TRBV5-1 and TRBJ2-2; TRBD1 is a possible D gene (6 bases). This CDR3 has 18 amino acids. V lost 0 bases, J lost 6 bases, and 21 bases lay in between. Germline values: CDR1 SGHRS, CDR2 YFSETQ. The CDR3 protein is CASSLEAAGAFGAGELFF. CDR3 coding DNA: TGCGCCAGCAGCTTGGAAGCGGCAGGGGCGTTTGGAGCCGGGGAGCTGTTTTTT.

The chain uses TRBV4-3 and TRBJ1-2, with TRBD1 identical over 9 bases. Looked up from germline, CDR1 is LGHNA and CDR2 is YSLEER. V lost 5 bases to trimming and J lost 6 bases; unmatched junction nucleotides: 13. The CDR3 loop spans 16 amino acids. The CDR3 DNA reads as TGCGCCAGCAGCGCCCTGGTAAGACAGGGGGAAGATGGCTACACCTTC. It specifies CASSALVRQGEDGYTF.

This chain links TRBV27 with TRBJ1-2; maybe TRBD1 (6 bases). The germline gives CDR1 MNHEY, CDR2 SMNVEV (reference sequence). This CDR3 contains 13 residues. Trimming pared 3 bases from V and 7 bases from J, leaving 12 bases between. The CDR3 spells CASSFRDNSGYTF. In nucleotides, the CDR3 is TGTGCCAGCAGTTTTCGGGACAATTCTGGCTACACCTTC.

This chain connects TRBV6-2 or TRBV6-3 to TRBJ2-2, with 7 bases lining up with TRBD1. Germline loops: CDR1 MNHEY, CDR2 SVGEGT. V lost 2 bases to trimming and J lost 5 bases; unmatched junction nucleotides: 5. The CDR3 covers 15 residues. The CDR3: CASSYPTGRTGELFF. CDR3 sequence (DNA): TGTGCCAGCAGTTACCCGACAGGGCGAACCGGGGAGCTGTTTTTT.

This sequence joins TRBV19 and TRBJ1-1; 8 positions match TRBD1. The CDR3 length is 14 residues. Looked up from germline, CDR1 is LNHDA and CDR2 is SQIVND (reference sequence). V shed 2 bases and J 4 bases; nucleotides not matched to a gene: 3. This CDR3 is CASSITGGVTEAFF. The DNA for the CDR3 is TGTGCCAGTAGTATAACAGGGGGGGTCACTGAAGCTTTCTTT.

The CDR3: CASSPQREGKTEAFF. As DNA, the CDR3 is TGTGCCAGCAGTCCACAGAGAGAGGGCAAGACTGAAGCTTTCTTT. V and J are TRBV6-1 and TRBJ1-1; D is uncertain. With 5 bases removed from V and 5 bases from J, the gap between germline ends came to 18 bases. The CDR3 consists of 15 residues. Germline-derived CDR1 and CDR2 are MNHNS and SASEGT.

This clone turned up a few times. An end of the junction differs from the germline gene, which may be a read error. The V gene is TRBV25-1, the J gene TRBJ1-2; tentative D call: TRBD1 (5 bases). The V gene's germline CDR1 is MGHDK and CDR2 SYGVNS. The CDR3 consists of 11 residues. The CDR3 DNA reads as TGTGCCAGCAGTGCGGGGACTCTCACCTTCTTC. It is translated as CASSAGTLTFF.

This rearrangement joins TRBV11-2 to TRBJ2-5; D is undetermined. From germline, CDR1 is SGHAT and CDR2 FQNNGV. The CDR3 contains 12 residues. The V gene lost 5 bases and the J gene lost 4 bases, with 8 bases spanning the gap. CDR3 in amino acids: CASSPSLETQYF. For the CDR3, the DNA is TGTGCCAGCAGCCCCTCCCTAGAGACCCAGTACTTC.

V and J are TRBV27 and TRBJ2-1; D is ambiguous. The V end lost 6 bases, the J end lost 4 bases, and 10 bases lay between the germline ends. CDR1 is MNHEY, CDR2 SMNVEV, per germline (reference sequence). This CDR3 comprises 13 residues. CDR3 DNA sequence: TGTGCCAGCAGAGCTACAGATTACAATGAGCAGTTCTTC. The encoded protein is CASRATDYNEQFF.

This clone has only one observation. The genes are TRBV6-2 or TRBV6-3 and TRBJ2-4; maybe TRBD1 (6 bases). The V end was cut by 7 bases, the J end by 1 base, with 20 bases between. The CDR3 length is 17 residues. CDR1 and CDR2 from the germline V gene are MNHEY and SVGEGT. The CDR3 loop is CASTPRYRVRAKNIQYF. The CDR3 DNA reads TGTGCCAGCACCCCCCGGTACAGGGTGCGGGCCAAAAACATTCAGTACTTC.

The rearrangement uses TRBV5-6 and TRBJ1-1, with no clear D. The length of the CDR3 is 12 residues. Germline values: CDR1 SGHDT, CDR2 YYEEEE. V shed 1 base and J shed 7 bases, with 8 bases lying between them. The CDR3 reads CASSLKEDEAFF. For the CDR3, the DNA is TGTGCCAGCAGCTTGAAAGAGGATGAAGCTTTCTTT.

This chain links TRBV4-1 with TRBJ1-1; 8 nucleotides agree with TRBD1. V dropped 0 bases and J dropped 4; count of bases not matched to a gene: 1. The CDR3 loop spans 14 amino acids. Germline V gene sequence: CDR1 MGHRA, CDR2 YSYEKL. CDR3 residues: CASSQEGQATEAFF. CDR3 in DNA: TGCGCCAGCAGCCAAGAGGGACAGGCCACTGAAGCTTTCTTT.

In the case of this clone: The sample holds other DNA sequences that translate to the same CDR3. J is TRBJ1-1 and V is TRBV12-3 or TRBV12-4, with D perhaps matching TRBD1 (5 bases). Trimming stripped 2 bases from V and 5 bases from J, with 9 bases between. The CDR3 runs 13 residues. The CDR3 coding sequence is TGTGCCAGCAGTTTACAGGGCTGGACTGAAGCTTTCTTT. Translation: CASSLQGWTEAFF.

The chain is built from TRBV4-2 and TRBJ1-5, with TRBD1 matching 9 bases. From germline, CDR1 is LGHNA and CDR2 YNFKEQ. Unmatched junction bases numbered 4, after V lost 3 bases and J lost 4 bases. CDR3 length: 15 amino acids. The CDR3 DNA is TGTGCCAGCAGCCAGGTACAGGGGGCGAATCAGCCCCAGCATTTT. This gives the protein CASSQVQGANQPQHF.

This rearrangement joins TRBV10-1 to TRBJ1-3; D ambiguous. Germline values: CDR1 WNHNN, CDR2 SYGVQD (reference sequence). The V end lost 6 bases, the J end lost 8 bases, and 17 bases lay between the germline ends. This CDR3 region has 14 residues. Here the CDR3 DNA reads TGCGCCAGCAGGGAGAACTCCGTCGGAGACACCATATATTTT. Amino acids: CASRENSVGDTIYF.

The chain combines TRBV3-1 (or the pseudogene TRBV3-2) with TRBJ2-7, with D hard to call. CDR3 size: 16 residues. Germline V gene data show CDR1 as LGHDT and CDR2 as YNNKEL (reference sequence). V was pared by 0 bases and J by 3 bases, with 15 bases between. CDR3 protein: CASSQDRTAMSYEQYF. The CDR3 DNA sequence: TGTGCCAGCAGCCAAGACCGTACAGCCATGAGCTACGAGCAGTACTTC.

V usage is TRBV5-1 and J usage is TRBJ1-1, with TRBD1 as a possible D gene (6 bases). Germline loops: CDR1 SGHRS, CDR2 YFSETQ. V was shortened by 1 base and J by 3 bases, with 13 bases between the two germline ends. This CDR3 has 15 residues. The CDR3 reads CASSLRGRGYTEAFF. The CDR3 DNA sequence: TGCGCCAGCAGCTTGAGGGGCAGGGGTTACACTGAAGCTTTCTTT.

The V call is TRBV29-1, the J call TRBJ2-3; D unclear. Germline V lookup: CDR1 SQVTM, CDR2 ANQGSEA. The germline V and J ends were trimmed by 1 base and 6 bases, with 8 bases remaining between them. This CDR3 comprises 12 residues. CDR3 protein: CSVEAAQDTQYF. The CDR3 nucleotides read TGCAGCGTTGAAGCAGCGCAGGATACGCAGTATTTT.